These 11 T cell receptor beta chains were all obtained from the same sample, sequenced in a study of shared clonotypes between healthy human individuals. The table came from immunoSEQ multiplex PCR; TCRdb's copy has only in-frame clones and leaves some out. The sample has 950,000 to 1,300,000 clones, approximately 72% seen once. Sequencing was performed on memory CD4+ T cells sorted from blood. Indicated subset: CD45RA-negative fraction. These receptor sequences come from a young man in good health.

The gene calls are TRBV6-1 and TRBJ1-3, with a tentative D call TRBD1 (5 bases). In germline, CDR1 is MNHNS, CDR2 SASEGT. The CDR3 consists of 16 residues. V lost 3 bases, J lost 0 bases, and 12 bases lay in between. In DNA form, the CDR3 reads TGTGCCAGCAGTGAGCTGACAGCCATCTCTGGAAACACCATATATTTT. Encoded protein: CASSELTAISGNTIYF.

The chain recombines TRBV11-3 with TRBJ2-1; 9 nucleotides line up with TRBD1. This CDR3 region has 17 residues. Per the germline V gene, CDR1 is SGHNT and CDR2 is YENEEA. The junction had 7 bases not matched to a gene; V was cut back by 1 base and J by 3 bases. The CDR3 loop is CASSLAGQGRVYNEQFF. CDR3 coding DNA: TGTGCCAGCAGCTTAGCTGGACAGGGGAGGGTCTACAATGAGCAGTTCTTC.

This CDR3 reads CSVATGGGNEQYF. DNA of the CDR3: TGCAGCGTTGCGACAGGGGGAGGAAACGAGCAGTACTTC. The genes are TRBV29-1 and TRBJ2-7; 9 positions match TRBD1. The germline gives CDR1 SQVTM, CDR2 ANQGSEA. This CDR3 has 13 amino acids. Trimming cost V 4 bases and J 5 bases; bases outside gene matches: 6.

This clone appeared a single time. The chain employs TRBV10-3 and TRBJ1-4; unclear D gene. The length of the CDR3 is 15 residues. CDR1 and CDR2 (germline): ENHRY, SYGVKD. V dropped 0 bases and J dropped 0 bases, with 5 bases sitting between them. CDR3 bases: TGTGCCATCAGTGAGTCGGACGCAACTAATGAAAAACTGTTTTTT. It codes for CAISESDATNEKLFF.

Here the CDR3 reads CASGLVRKGATGTSTDTQYF. The CDR3 DNA is TGTGCTAGTGGTTTGGTACGGAAGGGGGCGACAGGAACCTCCACAGATACGCAGTATTTT. The chain couples TRBV12-5 to TRBJ2-3; TRBD1 aligns across 7 bases. After removal of 0 bases from V and 2 bases from J, the junction contained 17 bases not matched to a gene. The CDR3 runs to 20 residues. The germline V gene encodes CDR1 LGHNT and CDR2 FRNRAP.

Details on this clone: A much larger clone is a single base away; this may be a read error. This chain links TRBV6-5 with TRBJ1-1, with D hard to call. CDR3 length: 15 residues. Germline values: CDR1 MNHEY, CDR2 SVGAGI. V lost 0 bases and J lost 1, with 9 bases in between. The CDR3 region is CASSYSAGTNTEAFF. The DNA for the CDR3 is TGTGCCAGCAGTTACTCTGCAGGCACGAACACTGAAGCTTTCTTT.

The chain employs TRBV4-3 and TRBJ2-1; D is unclear. The CDR3 loop spans 14 amino acids. V lost 4 bases and J 6 bases, leaving 13 bases between the germline ends. Germline values: CDR1 LGHNA, CDR2 YSLEER. CDR3 DNA sequence: TGCGCCAGCAGCCCCTTCACCAGAGGCAATGAGCAGTTCTTC. Its protein product is CASSPFTRGNEQFF.

This clone occurred many times. The chain combines TRBV5-8 with TRBJ1-1, with unresolved D. This CDR3 has 15 residues. The germline CDR1 and CDR2 sequences are SGHTS and YDEGEE. V was pared by 2 bases and J by 1 base, with 12 bases between. The CDR3 DNA is TGTGCCAGCAGCTTCTCGGCCAGGAAGAACACTGAAGCTTTCTTT. Protein: CASSFSARKNTEAFF.

This chain uses TRBV19 with TRBJ1-5, with a possible D match to TRBD1 (6 bases). The germline V and J ends were trimmed by 6 bases and 2 bases, with 14 bases remaining between them. Germline lookup yields CDR1 LNHDA and CDR2 SQIVND (reference sequence). The CDR3 runs to 15 residues. The CDR3 reads CASRLQGGGNQPQHF. Here the CDR3 DNA reads TGTGCCAGTAGACTACAGGGTGGGGGCAATCAGCCCCAGCATTTT.

The chain has TRBV12-5 and TRBJ1-5; D remains unclear. Germline V CDR1 and CDR2: LGHNT, FRNRAP. The CDR3 is 15 residues long. The CDR3, as DNA: TGTGCGAGGATCCGGGTGTGGTCGATAGAGCAGCCCCAGCATTTT. Amino acids: CARIRVWSIEQPQHF.

The chain recombines TRBV5-4 with TRBJ2-7; D is uncertain. The germline gives CDR1 SGHNT, CDR2 YYREEE (reference sequence). This CDR3 is built from 13 residues. V lost 3 bases, J lost 0 bases, and 7 bases lay in between. CDR3 protein: CASSSRTSYEQYF. The CDR3 nucleotides read TGTGCCAGCAGCTCACGGACCTCCTACGAGCAGTACTTC.